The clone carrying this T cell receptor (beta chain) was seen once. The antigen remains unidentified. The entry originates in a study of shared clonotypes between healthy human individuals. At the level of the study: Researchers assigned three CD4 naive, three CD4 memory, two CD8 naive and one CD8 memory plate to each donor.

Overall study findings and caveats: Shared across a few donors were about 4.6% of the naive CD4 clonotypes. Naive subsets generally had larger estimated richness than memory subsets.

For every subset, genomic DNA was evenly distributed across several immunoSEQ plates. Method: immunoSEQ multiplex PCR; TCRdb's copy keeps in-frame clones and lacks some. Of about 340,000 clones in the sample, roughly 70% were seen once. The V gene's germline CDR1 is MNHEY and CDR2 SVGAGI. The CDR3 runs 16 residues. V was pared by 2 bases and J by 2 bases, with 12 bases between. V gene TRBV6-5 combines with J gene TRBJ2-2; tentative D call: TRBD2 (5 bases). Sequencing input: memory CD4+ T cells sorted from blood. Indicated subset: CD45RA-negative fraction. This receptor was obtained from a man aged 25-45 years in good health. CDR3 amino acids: CASSYGRGVNTGELFF. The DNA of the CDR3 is TGTGCCAGCAGTTACGGCCGGGGAGTTAACACCGGGGAGCTGTTTTTT.